This paragraph covers one T cell receptor (beta chain) sequence. This sample is drawn from a study of blood T cells in healthy people across ages. Per germline, CDR1 DFQATT and CDR2 SNEGSKA (reference sequence). The CDR3 covers 16 residues. V was shortened by 6 bases and J by 1 base, with 22 bases between the two germline ends. For the second PCR, which ran for 7 to 11 cycles, a sample-barcoded 5' primer and a J-beta primer mix were used. TCRdb reprocessed the 5' RACE reads with MiXCR, giving one entry per CDR3 protein. This sample has more than 800,000 distinct CDR3 sequences, with 35% to 55% found just once.

The specimen was blood. The chain carries TRBV20-1 and TRBJ2-7; perhaps D is TRBD1 or TRBD2 (5 bases each). This receptor was obtained from a woman aged 55-69 years in good health. CDR3 sequence (DNA): TGCAGTGCCCACAGGCCCGGGAATCTAGAGTCCTACGAGCAGTACTTC. Translated: CSAHRPGNLESYEQYF.